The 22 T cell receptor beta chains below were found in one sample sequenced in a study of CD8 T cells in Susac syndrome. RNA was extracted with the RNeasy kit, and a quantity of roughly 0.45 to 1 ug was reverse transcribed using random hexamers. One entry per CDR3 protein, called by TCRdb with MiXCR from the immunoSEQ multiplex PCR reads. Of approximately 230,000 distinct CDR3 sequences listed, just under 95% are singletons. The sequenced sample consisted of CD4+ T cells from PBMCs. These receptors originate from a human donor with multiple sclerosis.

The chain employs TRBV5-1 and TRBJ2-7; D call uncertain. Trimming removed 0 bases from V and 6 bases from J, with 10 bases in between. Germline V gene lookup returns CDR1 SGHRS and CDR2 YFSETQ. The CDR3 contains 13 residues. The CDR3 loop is CASSLERFGEQYF. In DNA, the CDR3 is TGCGCCAGCAGCTTGGAAAGGTTTGGCGAGCAGTACTTC.

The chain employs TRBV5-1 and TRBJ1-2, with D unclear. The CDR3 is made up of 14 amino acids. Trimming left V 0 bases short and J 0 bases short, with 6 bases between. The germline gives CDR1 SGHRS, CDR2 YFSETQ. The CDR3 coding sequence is TGCGCCAGCAGCTTGGGCACAACTAACTATGGCTACACCTTC. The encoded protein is CASSLGTTNYGYTF.

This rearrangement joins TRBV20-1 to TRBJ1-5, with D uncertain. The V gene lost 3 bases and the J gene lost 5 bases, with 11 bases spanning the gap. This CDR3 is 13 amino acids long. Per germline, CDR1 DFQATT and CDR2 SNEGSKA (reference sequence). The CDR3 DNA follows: TGCAGTGCTAGGAGGGAACCCGATCAGCCCCAGCATTTT. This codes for CSARREPDQPQHF.

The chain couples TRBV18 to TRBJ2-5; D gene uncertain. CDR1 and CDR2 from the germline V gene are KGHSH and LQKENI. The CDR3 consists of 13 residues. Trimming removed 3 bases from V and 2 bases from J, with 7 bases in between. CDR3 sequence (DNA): TGTGCCAGCTCACCGACAACACAAGAGACCCAGTACTTC. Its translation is CASSPTTQETQYF.

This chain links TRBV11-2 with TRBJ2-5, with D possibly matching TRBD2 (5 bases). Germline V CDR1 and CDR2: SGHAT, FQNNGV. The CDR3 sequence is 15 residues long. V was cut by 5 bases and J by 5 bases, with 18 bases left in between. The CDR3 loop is CASSPTGLSRETQYF. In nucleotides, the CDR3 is TGTGCCAGCAGCCCGACCGGACTTAGCCGGGAGACCCAGTACTTC.

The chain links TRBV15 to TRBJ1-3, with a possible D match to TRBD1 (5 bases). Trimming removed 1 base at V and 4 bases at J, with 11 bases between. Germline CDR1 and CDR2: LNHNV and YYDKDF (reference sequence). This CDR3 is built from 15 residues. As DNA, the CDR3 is TGTGCCACCAGCAGAGGCAGGGTTGGCGGAAACACCATATATTTT. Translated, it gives CATSRGRVGGNTIYF.

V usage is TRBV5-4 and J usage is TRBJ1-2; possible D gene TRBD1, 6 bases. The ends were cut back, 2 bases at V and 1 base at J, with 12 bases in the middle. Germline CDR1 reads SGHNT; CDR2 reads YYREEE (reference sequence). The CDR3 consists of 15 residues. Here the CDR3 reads CASSFDRTLNYGYTF. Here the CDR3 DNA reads TGTGCCAGCAGCTTCGACAGGACCCTTAACTATGGCTACACCTTC.

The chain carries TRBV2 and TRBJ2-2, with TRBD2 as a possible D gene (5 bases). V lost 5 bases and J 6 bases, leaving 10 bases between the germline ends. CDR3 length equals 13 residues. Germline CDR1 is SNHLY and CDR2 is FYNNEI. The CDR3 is CASSREKAGELFF. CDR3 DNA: TGTGCCAGCAGTAGGGAGAAGGCCGGGGAGCTGTTTTTT.

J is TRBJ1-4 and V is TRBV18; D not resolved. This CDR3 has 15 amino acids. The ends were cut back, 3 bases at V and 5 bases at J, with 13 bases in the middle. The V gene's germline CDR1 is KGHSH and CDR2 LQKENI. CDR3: CASSPLDPQNEKLFF. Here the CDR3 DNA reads TGTGCCAGCTCACCTTTGGATCCACAAAATGAAAAACTGTTTTTT.

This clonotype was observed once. The CDR3 here is CASSFAPGAEAFF. CDR3 bases: TGTGCCAGCAGTTTTGCTCCGGGGGCTGAAGCTTTCTTT. This chain joins TRBV27 and TRBJ1-1, with D possibly being TRBD1 (5 bases). V lost 3 bases and J 6 bases, leaving 11 bases between the germline ends. The CDR3 extends over 13 amino acids. Germline V gene lookup returns CDR1 MNHEY and CDR2 SMNVEV (reference sequence).

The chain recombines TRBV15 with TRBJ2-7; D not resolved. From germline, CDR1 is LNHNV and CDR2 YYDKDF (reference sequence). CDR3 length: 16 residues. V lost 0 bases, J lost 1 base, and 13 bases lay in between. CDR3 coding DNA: TGTGCCACCAGCAGAGATGTTAACAACAGATCCTACGAGCAGTACTTC. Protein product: CATSRDVNNRSYEQYF. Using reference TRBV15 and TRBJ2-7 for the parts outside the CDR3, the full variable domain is DAMVIQNPRYQVTQFGKPVTLSCSQTLNHNVMYWYQQKSSQAPKLLFHYYDKDFNNEADTPDNFQSRRPNTSFCFLDIRSPGLGDTAMYLCATSRDVNNRSYEQYFGPGTRLTVT.

This CDR3 is CSVEGRSGGQGYGYTF. The CDR3 DNA sequence: TGCAGCGTTGAAGGAAGATCAGGGGGCCAAGGCTATGGCTACACCTTC. The chain has TRBV29-1 and TRBJ1-2, with TRBD1 matching over 8 bases. Germline assignment: CDR1 SQVTM and CDR2 ANQGSEA. The CDR3 is 16 residues long. V lost 1 base to trimming and J lost 4 bases; unmatched junction nucleotides: 11.

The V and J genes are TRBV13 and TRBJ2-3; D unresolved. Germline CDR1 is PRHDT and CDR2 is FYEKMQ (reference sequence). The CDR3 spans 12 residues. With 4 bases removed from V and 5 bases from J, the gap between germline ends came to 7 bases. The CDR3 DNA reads TGTGCCAGCAGCTCCGCGCGAGATACGCAGTATTTT. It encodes CASSSARDTQYF.

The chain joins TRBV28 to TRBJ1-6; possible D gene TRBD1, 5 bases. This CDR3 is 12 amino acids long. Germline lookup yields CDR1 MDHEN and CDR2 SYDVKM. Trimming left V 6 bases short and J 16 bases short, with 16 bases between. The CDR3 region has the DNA TGTGCCAGCAGATCCGGGACGGCCCGTCTCCACTTT. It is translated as CASRSGTARLHF.

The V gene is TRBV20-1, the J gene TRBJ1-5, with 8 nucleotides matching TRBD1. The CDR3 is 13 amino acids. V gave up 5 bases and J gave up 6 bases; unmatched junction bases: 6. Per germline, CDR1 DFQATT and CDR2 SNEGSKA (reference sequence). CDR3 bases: TGCAGTGCTGAGGACAGGGAGCGTCAGCCCCAGCATTTT. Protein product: CSAEDRERQPQHF.

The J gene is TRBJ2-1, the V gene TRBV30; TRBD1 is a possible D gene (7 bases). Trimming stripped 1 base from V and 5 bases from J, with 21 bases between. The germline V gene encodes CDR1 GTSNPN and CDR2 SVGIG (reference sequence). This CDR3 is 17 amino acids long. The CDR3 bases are TGTGCCTGGAGTGATCCCCGGGGGACCGGGACAGACAATGAGCAGTTCTTC. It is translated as CAWSDPRGTGTDNEQFF.

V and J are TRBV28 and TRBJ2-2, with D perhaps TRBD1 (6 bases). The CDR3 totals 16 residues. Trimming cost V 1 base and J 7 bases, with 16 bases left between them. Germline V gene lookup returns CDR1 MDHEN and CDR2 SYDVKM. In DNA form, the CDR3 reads TGTGCCAGCAGTTTATATCAGGGGCTTCGGGTCGGGGAGCTGTTTTTT. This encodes CASSLYQGLRVGELFF.

The DNA of the CDR3 is TGTGCCAGCAGCTACCGGGACCCCGTGACCTCCGAGCAGTACGTC. Residues: CASSYRDPVTSEQYV. The genes are TRBV5-6 and TRBJ2-7, with D perhaps being TRBD1 or TRBD2 (5 bases each). Germline CDR1 is SGHDT and CDR2 is YYEEEE. This CDR3 region has 15 residues. V dropped 3 bases and J dropped 6 bases, with 19 bases sitting between them.

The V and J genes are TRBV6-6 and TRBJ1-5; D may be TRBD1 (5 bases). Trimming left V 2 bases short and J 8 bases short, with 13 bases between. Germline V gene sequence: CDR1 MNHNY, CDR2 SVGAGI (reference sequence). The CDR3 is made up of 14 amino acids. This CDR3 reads CASSYVRQGEPQHF. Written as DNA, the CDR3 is TGTGCCAGCAGTTACGTCCGGCAGGGTGAGCCCCAGCATTTT.

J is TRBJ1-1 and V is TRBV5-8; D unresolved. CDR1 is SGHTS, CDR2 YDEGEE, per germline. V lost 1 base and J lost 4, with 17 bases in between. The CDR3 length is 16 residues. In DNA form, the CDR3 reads TGTGCCAGCAGCTTGCCGCGCCGGCCTGTTATCACTGAAGCTTTCTTT. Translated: CASSLPRRPVITEAFF.

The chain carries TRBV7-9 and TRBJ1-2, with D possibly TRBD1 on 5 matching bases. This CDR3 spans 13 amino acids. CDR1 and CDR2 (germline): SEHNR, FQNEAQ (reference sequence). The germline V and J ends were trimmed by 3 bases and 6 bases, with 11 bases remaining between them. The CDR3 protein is CASSFSGTHGYTF. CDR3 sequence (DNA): TGTGCCAGCAGCTTTTCCGGGACCCATGGCTACACCTTC.

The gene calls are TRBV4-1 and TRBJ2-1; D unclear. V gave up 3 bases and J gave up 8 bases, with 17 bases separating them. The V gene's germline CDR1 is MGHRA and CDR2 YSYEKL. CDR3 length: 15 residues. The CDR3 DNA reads TGCGCCAGCAGCCACCCGGCTTGGGTAACCGATGAGCAGTTCTTC. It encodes CASSHPAWVTDEQFF.